These T cell receptor beta chains were read from a single sample in a study of T-cell memory formation after mild COVID-19. TCRdb reprocessed the 5' RACE reads via MiXCR and lists one record per CDR3 protein. The table has roughly 4,000 distinct CDR3 sequences, about 16% seen once. The sample comprised PBMCs or a T cell subset sorted from them (not recorded which). These receptors came from an adult who had mild COVID-19 (a few samples of this study predate the infection). Cell type and time point are not known. Both conserved end residues are part of each CDR3. A D gene is named only where the DNA matches it firmly.

>.|TRBJ1-5|17|TRBV5-1
CASSLGLRDGFNQPQHF
>TRBD2|TRBJ2-1|16|TRBV7-6
CASSFRLAGTYNEQFF
>.|TRBJ2-3|12|TRBV6-6
CASRHEGDTQYF
>.|TRBJ2-1|12|TRBV10-3
CATGPGGDEQFF
>.|TRBJ2-5|15|TRBV5-5
CASSHAETVQETQYF
>.|TRBJ2-5|13|TRBV25-1
CASSVLGGGAQYF
>.|TRBJ1-1|13|TRBV12-3/TRBV12-4
CASKTDGNTEAFF
>.|TRBJ1-2|13|TRBV24-1
CATSDWQGSGYTF
>TRBD1|TRBJ2-1|15|TRBV13
CASSGQGSSYNEQFF
>TRBD2|TRBJ2-3|17|TRBV15
CATSRTWQRGLADTQYF
>.|TRBJ2-7|12|TRBV10-1
CASSETRYEQYF
>.|TRBJ1-3|17|TRBV4-2
CASSPKEGDFSGNTIYF
>TRBD2|TRBJ2-3|14|TRBV20-1
CSARILAEAHTQYF
>.|TRBJ2-1|15|TRBV4-1
CASSYRDTLRDEQFF
>.|TRBJ2-2|16|TRBV7-3
CASSLNPAANTGELFF
>.|TRBJ2-5|16|TRBV24-1
CATSDSGTATQETQYF
>.|TRBJ2-6|18|TRBV4-3
CASSQQTVSVSGANVLTF
>TRBD1|TRBJ1-2|12|TRBV12-3/TRBV12-4
CASRSTGAGYTF
>.|TRBJ1-2|14|TRBV20-1
CSASLAGGNYGYTF